This TCR beta chain derives from a study of CD8+ T cells in alopecia areata. For the study at large: The study gave treated patients oral tofacitinib at 5 to 10 mg twice daily.

Study conclusions and caveats: Association of baseline CD8+ expansion with response is uncertain owing to one nonresponder. More clonal than normal scalp was lesional scalp, particularly alopecia totalis/universalis.

This CDR3 is 14 amino acids long. V shed 6 bases and J shed 2 bases, with 13 bases lying between them. Germline CDR1 and CDR2: SGHRS and YFSETQ. Treatment defined: oral pan-JAK inhibitor, 5-10 mg twice daily. Samples from alopecia areata patients were lesional scalp punch biopsies and peripheral blood. As to this clone: What it recognizes is unknown.

Extracted from the samples, RNA was reverse transcribed into cDNA to serve as the sequencing template. Assay: immunoSEQ multiplex PCR; the TCRdb copy retains only in-frame clones and omits some. The sample includes around 200,000 clones, 50% to 65% of them seen just once. This receptor was taken from a human donor with alopecia areata. The material sequenced was CD8+ T cells sorted from blood, taken at week 24, from a patient treated with tofacitinib. This chain joins TRBV5-1 and TRBJ2-3; possible D gene TRBD2, 6 bases. The chain's CDR3 is CASTGDSNTDTQYF. The CDR3 DNA is TGCGCCAGCACCGGGGACTCCAACACAGATACGCAGTATTTT. Filled out from reference TRBV5-1 and TRBJ2-3, the complete variable domain reads KAGVTQTPRYLIKTRGQQVTLSCSPISGHRSVSWYQQTPGQGLQFLFEYFSETQRNKGNFPGRFSGRQFSNSRSEMNVSTLELGDSALYLCASTGDSNTDTQYFGPGTRLTVL.